This T cell receptor beta chain appears in the sequencing data of a study of T cell responses to AZD1222 COVID-19 vaccine. Points from the study as a whole: Two AZD1222 doses significantly raised spike-specific TCR breadth and depth over controls.

The CDR3 spans 14 residues. Germline V gives CDR1 SQVTM, CDR2 ANQGSEA. Trimming removed 6 bases from V and 2 bases from J; junction bases left unmatched: 5. Sequencing was performed with immunoSEQ multiplex PCR; in TCRdb, only in-frame clones are kept and a portion is missing. The data contain some 100,000 clones, about 87% of them singletons. A remark on this clone: Its target is unknown.

V gene TRBV29-1 combines with J gene TRBJ2-4; TRBD1 aligns across 9 bases. The source of this sequence is an adult in good health. Here the sequenced sample was peripheral blood, taken on day 0 of AZD1222 vaccination. CDR3 amino acids: CSVINRGPKNIQYF. The CDR3 DNA sequence: TGCAGCGTAATAAACAGGGGGCCCAAAAACATTCAGTACTTC.